A selection of T cell receptor beta chains follows, all from one sample in a study of CD8 T cells in Susac syndrome. MiXCR, applied by TCRdb to the immunoSEQ multiplex PCR reads, yields one record per CDR3 protein. The sample has over 150,000 distinct CDR3 sequences; just under 95% are singletons. The sequenced material came from CD4+ T cells from PBMCs. These receptors were obtained from a human donor with Susac syndrome. CDR3s include the opening cysteine and the closing phenylalanine or tryptophan. The order of the fields is D gene, V gene, CDR3 protein. D genes are given only for firm matches.

. TRBV7-2 CASSFGVYRETQYF
. TRBV18 CASSPYGSTEAFF
. TRBV20-1 CSASVDTYEQYF
TRBD1 TRBV29-1 CSVPGQGGIETQYF
. TRBV2 CASSVRGAGYNEQFF
. TRBV7-3 CASSLTFRGAGGDTQYF
. TRBV20-1 CSALRGKGSYEQYF
TRBD1 TRBV30 CAWSGVGTDEKLFF
. TRBV9 CASSVAGVHYNEQFF
. TRBV7-9 CASRLGNGNTIYF
. TRBV20-1 CSAREKSQIRWGVTQYF
TRBD2 TRBV20-1 CSAGGGAGRYNEQFF
. TRBV20-1 CSASRTVGYEQYF
TRBD1 TRBV30 CAWTRQGGTGELFF
. TRBV20-1 CSAEGAGRYSNQPQHF
TRBD2 TRBV7-8 CASRTSGGAWNEQFF